Listed here is a single T cell receptor (beta chain). Its antigen is undetermined. Researchers prepared the TCRbeta library using unique molecular identifiers, the study reports. TCRdb itself ran the PCR reads through MiXCR, one entry per CDR3 protein. The table includes 800,000 to 1,000,000 distinct CDR3 sequences, about 31% detected once. This sample stems from a study of T-cell reconstitution after alpha-beta-depleted transplantation in children. Regarding the study as a whole: Several hundred expanded graft clones reportedly gave rise to the alpha-beta T cells present about two months after transplant.

Germline V lookup: CDR1 MNHEY, CDR2 SVGAGI. After removal of 2 bases from V and 5 bases from J, the junction contained 5 bases not matched to a gene. The CDR3 spans 14 residues. The chain combines TRBV6-5 with TRBJ2-5; TRBD1 agrees at 7 bases. The sample consisted of PBMCs, mostly from graft donor cells, taken 360 days after TCRalphabeta/CD19-depleted stem cell transplant. The receptor comes from a boy in the first two years of life who had a stem cell transplant for SCID, so the T cells may come from the graft donor. The CDR3 nucleotides read TGTGCCAGCAGTTACCTCAAGGGGGCCGAGACCCAGTACTTC. This translates into CASSYLKGAETQYF.